These 12 T cell receptor beta chains were all obtained from the same sample, sequenced in a study of blood T cell repertoires in COVID-19 (dated by TCRdb to the early 2020s). Libraries were constructed by the immunoSEQ multiplex PCR assay. In TCRdb, the immuneACCESS table is reduced to in-frame sequences with V and J assigned. These tables do not hold every clone; where another copy was compared, an unresolved V gene accounts for under half, and the others remain unexplained. This sample comprises about 20,000 clones, over 70% of them detected only once. Jointly, the top ten make up 3.2% of the sample. Source material: peripheral blood. The receptors derive from a human donor in a cohort sampled during active COVID-19.

CDR3 loop: CASSSLGQGNGYTF. CDR3 DNA sequence: TGTGCCAGCAGTTCTCTGGGACAGGGCAATGGCTACACCTTC. J is TRBJ1-2 and V is TRBV2; 9 bases are shared with TRBD1. Trimming took 5 bases from V and 6 from J; bases not matched to a gene: 7. This CDR3 has 14 residues. CDR1 and CDR2 from the germline V gene are SNHLY and FYNNEI.

The genes are TRBV18 and TRBJ1-2, with D possibly TRBD1 on 6 matching bases. This CDR3 has 16 amino acids. V lost 0 bases and J 4 bases, leaving 15 bases between the germline ends. Germline-derived CDR1 and CDR2 are KGHSH and LQKENI. CDR3: CASSPPNRASSYGYTF. The CDR3 DNA reads TGTGCCAGCTCACCACCGAACAGGGCCTCGTCCTATGGCTACACCTTC. The complete variable domain, with remaining parts taken from reference TRBV18 and TRBJ1-2, reads NAGVMQNPRHLVRRRGQEARLRCSPMKGHSHVYWYRQLPEEGLKFMVYLQKENIIDESGMPKERFSAEFPKEGPSILRIQQVVRGDSAAYFCASSPPNRASSYGYTFGSGTRLTVV.

The chain has TRBV28 and TRBJ2-2; TRBD2 aligns across 9 bases. The CDR3 sequence is 15 residues long. Germline CDR1 is MDHEN and CDR2 is SYDVKM. The junction had 9 bases not matched to a gene; V was cut back by 7 bases and J by 6 bases. The CDR3 bases are TGTGCCAGCACCTGGTTAGCGGGAGCCCCCGGGGAGCTGTTTTTT. Its protein is CASTWLAGAPGELFF.

The chain has TRBV27 and TRBJ2-7, with a weak D call TRBD1 (5 bases). The CDR3 extends over 13 amino acids. The V gene's germline CDR1 is MNHEY and CDR2 SMNVEV (reference sequence). Trimming took off 2 bases at V and 5 bases at J, with 10 bases between the two ends. CDR3 loop: CASSLRGFDEQYF. As DNA, the CDR3 is TGTGCCAGCAGTTTAAGGGGATTCGACGAGCAGTACTTC.

The chain recombines TRBV28 with TRBJ1-5; TRBD1 might be the D (6 bases). CDR1 and CDR2 (germline): MDHEN, SYDVKM. The CDR3 has 14 amino acids. Trimming pared 2 bases from V and 8 bases from J, leaving 13 bases between. The CDR3 DNA is TGTGCCAGCAGTTTAATGCAGGGGATTGAGCCCCAGCATTTT. This codes for CASSLMQGIEPQHF.

The genes are TRBV5-1 and TRBJ2-7; 9 bases align to TRBD2. V lost 7 bases to trimming and J lost 5 bases; unmatched junction nucleotides: 13. Germline V lookup: CDR1 SGHRS, CDR2 YFSETQ. This CDR3 is 15 amino acids long. The CDR3, as DNA: TGCGCCAGCTCCCCTCTAGCGGGGACTATCAACGAGCAGTACTTC. This translates into CASSPLAGTINEQYF.

The chain joins TRBV2 to TRBJ2-3; the D is unclear. Germline values: CDR1 SNHLY, CDR2 FYNNEI. There are 15 residues in the CDR3. The V gene lost 0 bases and the J gene lost 3 bases, with 10 bases spanning the gap. The CDR3 spells CASSEAISTTDTQYF. CDR3 DNA sequence: TGTGCCAGCAGTGAAGCGATATCTACTACAGATACGCAGTATTTT.

This chain uses TRBV6-5 with TRBJ2-3, with D possibly matching TRBD2 (5 bases). CDR3 length equals 11 residues. Germline values: CDR1 MNHEY, CDR2 SVGAGI. The CDR3 DNA reads TGTGACAAAACCCGGGGAGATACGCAGTATTTT. This gives the protein CDKTRGDTQYF.

The chain carries TRBV5-4 and TRBJ1-2; 7 nucleotides match TRBD1. This CDR3 is built from 14 residues. The germline gives CDR1 SGHNT, CDR2 YYREEE (reference sequence). With V trimmed by 3 bases and J by 8 bases, 10 bases remained unmatched. CDR3 residues: CASSSQGGRRGYTF. CDR3 bases: TGTGCCAGCAGCTCCCAGGGGGGAAGGCGCGGCTACACCTTC. The full variable domain, completed using reference TRBV5-4 and TRBJ1-2, is ETGVTQSPTHLIKTRGQQVTLRCSSQSGHNTVSWYQQALGQGPQFIFQYYREEENGRGNFPPRFSGLQFPNYSSELNVNALELDDSALYLCASSSQGGRRGYTFGSGTRLTVV.

The chain links TRBV5-1 to TRBJ2-5; 15 bases align to TRBD2. V lost 4 bases, J lost 4 bases, and 2 bases stayed unmatched. Germline lookup yields CDR1 SGHRS and CDR2 YFSETQ. The length of the CDR3 is 15 residues. CDR3 bases: TGCGCCAGCAGCCTGGGACTAGCGGGAGGAGAGACCCAGTACTTC. This codes for CASSLGLAGGETQYF.

V and J are TRBV10-3 and TRBJ1-2; 11 bases map to TRBD1. The CDR3 has 14 residues. The ends lost 7 bases at V and 2 bases at J; junction bases unmatched: 3. Germline CDR1 ENHRY, CDR2 SYGVKD. CDR3 DNA: TGTGCCATCAACGGACAGGGGGCAAACTATGGCTACACCTTC. It translates to CAINGQGANYGYTF.

This clone was counted a single time. V usage is TRBV6-5 and J usage is TRBJ1-3; D remains ambiguous. Germline CDR1 is MNHEY and CDR2 is SVGAGI. V shed 9 bases and J shed 0 bases, with 9 bases lying between them. This CDR3 comprises 13 residues. The CDR3 nucleotides are TGTGCCAGTTTGGGCTTCTCTGGAAACACCATATATTTT. Translation gives CASLGFSGNTIYF.